The text below deals with one TCR beta chain. The antigen is unknown. This sample is part of a study of high-grade serous ovarian cancer treatment subgroups. The wider study: Each sample yielded on average approximately 7,700 unique TCR beta rearrangements from approximately 15,000 reads. General observations from the study: Without spatial data, bulk sequencing limits insight into HGSC tumor diversity. Higher neoantigen levels went with greater TCR clonal relatedness. Different patients shared almost no repertoire; same-patient tumors shared 0.11 to 0.79.

The tumor samples were collected prior to definitive surgery or chemotherapy. Assay used: immunoSEQ multiplex PCR; TCRdb lists only in-frame clones, some missing. This table has roughly 9,800 clones, 68% appearing once. The CDR3 is made up of 13 amino acids. Germline CDR1 and CDR2: GTSNPN and SVGIG (reference sequence). V was pared by 8 bases and J by 4 bases, with 9 bases of the junction left unmatched. Material for sequencing was tumor tissue. V gene TRBV30 combines with J gene TRBJ1-2, with 8 bases fitting TRBD1. The sequence came from a human donor with high-grade serous ovarian cancer. In DNA, the CDR3 is TGTGCCGGGACATCCGGACAGGGCTATGGCTACACCTTC. Residues: CAGTSGQGYGYTF.